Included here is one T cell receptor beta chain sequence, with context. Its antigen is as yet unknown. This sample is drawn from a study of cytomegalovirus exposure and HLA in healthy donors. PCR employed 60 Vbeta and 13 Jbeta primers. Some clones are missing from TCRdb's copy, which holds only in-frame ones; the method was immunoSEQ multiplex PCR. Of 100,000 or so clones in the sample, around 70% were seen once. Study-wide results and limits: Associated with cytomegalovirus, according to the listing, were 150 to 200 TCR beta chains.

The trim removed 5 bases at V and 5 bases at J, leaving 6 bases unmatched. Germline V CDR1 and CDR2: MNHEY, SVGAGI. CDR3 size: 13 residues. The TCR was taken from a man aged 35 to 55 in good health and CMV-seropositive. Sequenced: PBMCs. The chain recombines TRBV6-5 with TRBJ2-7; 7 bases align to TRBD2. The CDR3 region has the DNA TGTGCCAGCAGTGTGCTGGCGGGGGACGAGCAGTACGTC. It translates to CASSVLAGDEQYV.